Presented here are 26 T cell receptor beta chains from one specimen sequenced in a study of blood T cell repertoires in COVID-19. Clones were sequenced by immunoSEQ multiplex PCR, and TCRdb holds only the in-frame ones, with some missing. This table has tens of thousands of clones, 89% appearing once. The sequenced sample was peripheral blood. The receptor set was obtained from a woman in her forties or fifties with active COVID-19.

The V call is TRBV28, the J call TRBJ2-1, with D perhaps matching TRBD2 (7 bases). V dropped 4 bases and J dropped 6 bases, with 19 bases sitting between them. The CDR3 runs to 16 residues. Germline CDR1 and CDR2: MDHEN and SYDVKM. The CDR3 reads CASSSPGGADGNEQFF. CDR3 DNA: TGTGCCAGCAGTTCCCCGGGGGGCGCAGACGGCAATGAGCAGTTCTTC. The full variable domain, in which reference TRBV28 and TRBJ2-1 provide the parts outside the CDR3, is DVKVTQSSRYLVKRTGEKVFLECVQDMDHENMFWYRQDPGLGLRLIYFSYDVKMKEKGDIPEGYSVSREKKERFSLILESASTNQTSMYLCASSSPGGADGNEQFFGPGTRLTVL.

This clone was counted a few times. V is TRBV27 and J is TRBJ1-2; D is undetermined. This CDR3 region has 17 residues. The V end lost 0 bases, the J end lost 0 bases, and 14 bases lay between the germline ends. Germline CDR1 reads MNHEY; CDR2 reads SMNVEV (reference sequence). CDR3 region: CASSLSVEPLANYGYTF. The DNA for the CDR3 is TGTGCCAGCAGTTTATCGGTGGAGCCCCTAGCTAACTATGGCTACACCTTC.

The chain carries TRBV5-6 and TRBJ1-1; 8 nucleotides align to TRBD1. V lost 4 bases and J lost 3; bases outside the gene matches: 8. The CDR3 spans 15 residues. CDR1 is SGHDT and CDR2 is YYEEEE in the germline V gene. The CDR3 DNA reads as TGTGCCAGCAGCCTAATCGACAGGGGTTACACTGAAGCTTTCTTT. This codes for CASSLIDRGYTEAFF.

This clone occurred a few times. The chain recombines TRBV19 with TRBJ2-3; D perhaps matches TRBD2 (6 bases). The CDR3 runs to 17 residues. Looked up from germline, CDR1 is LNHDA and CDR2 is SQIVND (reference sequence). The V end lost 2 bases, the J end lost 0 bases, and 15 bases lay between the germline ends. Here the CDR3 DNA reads TGTGCCAGTAGTATAAGCGGGCGGGCAGCTAGCACAGATACGCAGTATTTT. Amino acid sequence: CASSISGRAASTDTQYF.

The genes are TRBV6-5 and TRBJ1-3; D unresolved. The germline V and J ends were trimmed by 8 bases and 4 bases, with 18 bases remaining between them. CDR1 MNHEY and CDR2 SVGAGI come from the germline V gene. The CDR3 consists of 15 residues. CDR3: CASGQGGYRGNTIYF. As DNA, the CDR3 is TGTGCCAGCGGGCAAGGAGGGTACCGAGGAAACACCATATATTTT.

The CDR3 region has the DNA TGCGCCAGCAGCTTAACGGGACAGGAGAGCTACGAGCAGTACTTC. It specifies CASSLTGQESYEQYF. The chain carries TRBV5-1 and TRBJ2-7; the match to TRBD1 covers 8 bases. This CDR3 has 15 residues. Germline V gene lookup returns CDR1 SGHRS and CDR2 YFSETQ. Losses at the gene ends were 2 bases for V and 3 bases for J; bases not matched to a gene: 7.

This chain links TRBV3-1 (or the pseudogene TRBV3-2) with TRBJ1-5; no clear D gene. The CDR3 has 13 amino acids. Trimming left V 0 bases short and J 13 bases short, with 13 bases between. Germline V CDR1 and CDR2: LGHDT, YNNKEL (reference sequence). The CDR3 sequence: CASSQEPVSPQHF. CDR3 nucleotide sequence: TGTGCCAGCAGCCAAGAACCGGTTTCCCCGCAGCATTTT.

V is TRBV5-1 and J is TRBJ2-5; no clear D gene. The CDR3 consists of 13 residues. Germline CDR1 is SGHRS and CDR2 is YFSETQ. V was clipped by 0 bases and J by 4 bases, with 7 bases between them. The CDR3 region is CASSLGQAETQYF. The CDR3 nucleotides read TGCGCCAGCAGCTTGGGTCAGGCAGAGACCCAGTACTTC. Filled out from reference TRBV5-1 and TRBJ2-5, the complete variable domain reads KAGVTQTPRYLIKTRGQQVTLSCSPISGHRSVSWYQQTPGQGLQFLFEYFSETQRNKGNFPGRFSGRQFSNSRSEMNVSTLELGDSALYLCASSLGQAETQYFGPGTRLLVL.

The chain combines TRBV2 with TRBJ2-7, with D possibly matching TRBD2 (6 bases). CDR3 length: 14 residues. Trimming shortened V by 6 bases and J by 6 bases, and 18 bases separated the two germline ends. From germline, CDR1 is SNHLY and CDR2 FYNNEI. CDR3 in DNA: TGTGCCAGCAGCCTCGGGACGGGACTTGTCGAGCAGTACTTC. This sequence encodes CASSLGTGLVEQYF.

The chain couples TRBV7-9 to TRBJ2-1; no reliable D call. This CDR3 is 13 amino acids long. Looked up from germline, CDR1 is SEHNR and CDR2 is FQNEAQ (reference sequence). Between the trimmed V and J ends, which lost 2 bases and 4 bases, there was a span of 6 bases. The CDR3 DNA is TGTGCCAGCAGCTTAAACTATTACAATGAGCAGTTCTTC. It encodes CASSLNYYNEQFF.

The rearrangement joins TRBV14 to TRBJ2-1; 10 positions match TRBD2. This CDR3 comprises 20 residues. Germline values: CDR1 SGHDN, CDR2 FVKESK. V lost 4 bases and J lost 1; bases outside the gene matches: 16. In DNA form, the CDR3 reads TGTGCCAGCAGCCCCCTAGCCACTATAGCGGGGGGAAGGTCCTACAATGAGCAGTTCTTC. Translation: CASSPLATIAGGRSYNEQFF.

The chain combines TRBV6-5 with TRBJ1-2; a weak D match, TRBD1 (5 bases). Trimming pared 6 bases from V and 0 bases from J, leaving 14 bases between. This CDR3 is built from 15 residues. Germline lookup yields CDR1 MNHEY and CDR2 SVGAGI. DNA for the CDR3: TGTGCCAGCAGCCGGGGGGGGGTATCTAACTATGGCTACACCTTC. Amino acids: CASSRGGVSNYGYTF.

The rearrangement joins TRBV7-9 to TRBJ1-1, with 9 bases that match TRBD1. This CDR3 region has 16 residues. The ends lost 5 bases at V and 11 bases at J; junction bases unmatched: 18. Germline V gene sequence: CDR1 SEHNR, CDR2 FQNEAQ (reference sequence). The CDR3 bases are TGTGCCAGCAGCCCCCGGGACACAGGGGGCTTACGGGAGGCTTTCTTT. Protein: CASSPRDTGGLREAFF.

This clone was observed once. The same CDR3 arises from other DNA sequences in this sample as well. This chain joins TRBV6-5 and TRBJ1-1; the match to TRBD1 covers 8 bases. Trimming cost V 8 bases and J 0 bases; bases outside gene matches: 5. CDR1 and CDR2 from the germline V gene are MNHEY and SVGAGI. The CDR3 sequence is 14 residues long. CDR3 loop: CASSRTGMNTEAFF. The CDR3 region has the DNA TGTGCCAGCTCAAGGACAGGGATGAACACTGAAGCTTTCTTT.

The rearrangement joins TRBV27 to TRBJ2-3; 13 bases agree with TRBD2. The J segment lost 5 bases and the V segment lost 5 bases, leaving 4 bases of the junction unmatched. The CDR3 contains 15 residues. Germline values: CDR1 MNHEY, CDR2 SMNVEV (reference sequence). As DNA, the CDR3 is TGTGCCAGCAGTGGACTAGCGGGAGTGCAAGATACGCAGTATTTT. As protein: CASSGLAGVQDTQYF.

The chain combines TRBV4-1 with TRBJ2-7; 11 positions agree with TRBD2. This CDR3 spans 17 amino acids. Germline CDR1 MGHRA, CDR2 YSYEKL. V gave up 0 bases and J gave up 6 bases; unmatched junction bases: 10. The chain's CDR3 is CASSQDLGLAGELEQYF. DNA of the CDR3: TGCGCCAGCAGCCAAGACTTAGGACTAGCGGGCGAGCTCGAGCAGTACTTC.

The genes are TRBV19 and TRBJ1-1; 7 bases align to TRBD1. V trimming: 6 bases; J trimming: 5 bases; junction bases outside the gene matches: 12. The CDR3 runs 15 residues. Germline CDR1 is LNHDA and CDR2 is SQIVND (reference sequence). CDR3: CASSNRKQGKTEAFF. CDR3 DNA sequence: TGTGCCAGTAGCAACAGAAAACAGGGGAAGACTGAAGCTTTCTTT.

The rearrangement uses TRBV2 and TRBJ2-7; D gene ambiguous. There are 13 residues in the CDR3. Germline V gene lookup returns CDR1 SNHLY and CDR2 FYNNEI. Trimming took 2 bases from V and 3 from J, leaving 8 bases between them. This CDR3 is CASSEWSNYEQYF. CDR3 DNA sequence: TGTGCCAGCAGTGAATGGAGTAACTACGAGCAGTACTTC.

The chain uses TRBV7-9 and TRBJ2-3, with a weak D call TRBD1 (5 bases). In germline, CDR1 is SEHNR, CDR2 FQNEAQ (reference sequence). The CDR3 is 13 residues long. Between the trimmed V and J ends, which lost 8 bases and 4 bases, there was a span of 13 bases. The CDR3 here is CASANLQADTQYF. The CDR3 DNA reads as TGTGCCAGCGCCAACCTACAGGCAGATACGCAGTATTTT. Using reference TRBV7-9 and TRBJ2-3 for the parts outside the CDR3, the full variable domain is DTGVSQNPRHKITKRGQNVTFRCDPISEHNRLYWYRQTLGQGPEFLTYFQNEAQLEKSRLLSDRFSAERPKGSFSTLEIQRTEQGDSAMYLCASANLQADTQYFGPGTRLTVL.

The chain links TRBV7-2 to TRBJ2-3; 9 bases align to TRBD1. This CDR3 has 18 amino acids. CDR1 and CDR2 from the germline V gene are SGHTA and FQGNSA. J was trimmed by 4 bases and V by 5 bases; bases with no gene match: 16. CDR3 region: CASSIPWTVDRGADTQYF. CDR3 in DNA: TGTGCCAGCAGCATCCCTTGGACGGTGGACAGGGGCGCAGATACGCAGTATTTT.

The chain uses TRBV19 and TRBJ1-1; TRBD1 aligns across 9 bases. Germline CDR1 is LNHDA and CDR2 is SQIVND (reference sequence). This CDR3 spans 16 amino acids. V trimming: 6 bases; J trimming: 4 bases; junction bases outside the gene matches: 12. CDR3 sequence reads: CASRQGALNWGTEAFF. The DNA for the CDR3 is TGTGCCAGTAGACAGGGGGCGCTGAATTGGGGCACTGAAGCTTTCTTT.

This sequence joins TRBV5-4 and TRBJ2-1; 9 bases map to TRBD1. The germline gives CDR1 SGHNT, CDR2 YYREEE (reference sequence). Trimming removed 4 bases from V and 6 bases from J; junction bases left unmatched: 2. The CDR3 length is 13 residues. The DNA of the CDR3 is TGTGCCAGCAGCCAACAGGGGGCCAATGAGCAGTTCTTC. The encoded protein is CASSQQGANEQFF.

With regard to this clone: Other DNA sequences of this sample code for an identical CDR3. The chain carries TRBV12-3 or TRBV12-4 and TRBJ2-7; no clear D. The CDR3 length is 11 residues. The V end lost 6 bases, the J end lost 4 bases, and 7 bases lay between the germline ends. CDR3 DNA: TGTGCCAGCAGCCCAGCGTACGAGCAGTACTTC. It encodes CASSPAYEQYF.

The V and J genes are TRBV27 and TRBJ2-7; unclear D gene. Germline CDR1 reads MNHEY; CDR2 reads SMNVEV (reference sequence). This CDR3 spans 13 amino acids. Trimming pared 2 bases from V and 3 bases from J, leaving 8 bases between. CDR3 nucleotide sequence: TGTGCCAGCAGTTTAGGTCAACTCTACGAGCAGTACTTC. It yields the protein CASSLGQLYEQYF.

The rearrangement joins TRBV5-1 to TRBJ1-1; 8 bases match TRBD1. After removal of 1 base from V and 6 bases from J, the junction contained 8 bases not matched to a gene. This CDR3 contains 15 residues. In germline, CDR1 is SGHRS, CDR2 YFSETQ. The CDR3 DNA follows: TGCGCCAGCAGCTTGAGGCTGACAGGGGTCCCTGAAGCTTTCTTT. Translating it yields CASSLRLTGVPEAFF. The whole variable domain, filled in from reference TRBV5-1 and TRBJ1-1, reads KAGVTQTPRYLIKTRGQQVTLSCSPISGHRSVSWYQQTPGQGLQFLFEYFSETQRNKGNFPGRFSGRQFSNSRSEMNVSTLELGDSALYLCASSLRLTGVPEAFFGQGTRLTVV.

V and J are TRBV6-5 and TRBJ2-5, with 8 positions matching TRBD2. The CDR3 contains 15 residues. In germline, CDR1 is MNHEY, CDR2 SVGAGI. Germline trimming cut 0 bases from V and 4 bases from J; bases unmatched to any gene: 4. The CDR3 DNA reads TGTGCCAGCAGTTACTCGGCGGGAGGAGGAGAGACCCAGTACTTC. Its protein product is CASSYSAGGGETQYF.